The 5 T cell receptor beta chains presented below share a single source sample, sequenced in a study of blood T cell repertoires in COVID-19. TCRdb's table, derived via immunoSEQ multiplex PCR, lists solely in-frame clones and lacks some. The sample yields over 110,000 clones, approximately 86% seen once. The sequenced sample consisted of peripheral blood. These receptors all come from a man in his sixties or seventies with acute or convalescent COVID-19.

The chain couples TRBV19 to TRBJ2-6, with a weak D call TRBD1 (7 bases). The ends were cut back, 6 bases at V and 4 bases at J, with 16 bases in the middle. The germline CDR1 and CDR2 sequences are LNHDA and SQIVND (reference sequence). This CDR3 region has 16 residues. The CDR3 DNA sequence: TGTGCCAGTAGCAGGGGGGCCCAGGCCGGGGCCAACGTCCTGACTTTC. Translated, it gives CASSRGAQAGANVLTF.

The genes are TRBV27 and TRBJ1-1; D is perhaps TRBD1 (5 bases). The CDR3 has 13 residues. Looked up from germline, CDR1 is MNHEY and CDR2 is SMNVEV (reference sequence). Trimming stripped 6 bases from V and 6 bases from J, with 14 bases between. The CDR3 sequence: CASSLDSFSEAFF. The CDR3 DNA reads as TGTGCCAGCAGCTTAGACAGCTTCTCTGAAGCTTTCTTT.

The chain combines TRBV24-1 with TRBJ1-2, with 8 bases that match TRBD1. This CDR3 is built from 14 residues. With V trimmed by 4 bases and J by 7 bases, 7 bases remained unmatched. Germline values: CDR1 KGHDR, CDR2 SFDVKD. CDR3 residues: CATSDQDRERGYTF. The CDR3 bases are TGTGCCACCAGTGACCAGGACAGGGAGCGTGGCTACACCTTC.

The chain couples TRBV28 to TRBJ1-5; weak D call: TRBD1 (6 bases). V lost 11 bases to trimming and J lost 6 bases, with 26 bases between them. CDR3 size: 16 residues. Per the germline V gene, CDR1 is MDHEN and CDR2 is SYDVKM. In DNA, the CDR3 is TGTGCCTCGAGGGGGGGCCTTTGGGCTTTCGGTCAGCCCCAGCATTTT. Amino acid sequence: CASRGGLWAFGQPQHF.

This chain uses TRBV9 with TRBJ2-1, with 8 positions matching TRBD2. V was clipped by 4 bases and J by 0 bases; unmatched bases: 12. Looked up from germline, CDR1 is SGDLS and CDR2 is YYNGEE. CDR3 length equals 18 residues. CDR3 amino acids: CASSPFEAGGSSYNEQFF. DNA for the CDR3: TGTGCCAGCAGCCCGTTTGAGGCGGGAGGTAGCTCCTACAATGAGCAGTTCTTC.